This T cell receptor (beta chain) was identified during a study of cytomegalovirus exposure and HLA in healthy donors. Study details: A subsequent analysis reported that the 95 to 150 validation repertoires were produced on the same platform that had also been used for the 550 to 750 first-cohort repertoires.

The repertoire was sequenced with immunoSEQ multiplex PCR; TCRdb's copy has only in-frame clones and lacks some. Found here are hundreds of thousands of clones, about 90% of them singletons; the top ten hold approximately 12%. Germline V gene data show CDR1 as SNHLY and CDR2 as FYNNEI. This CDR3 contains 16 residues. V lost 6 bases, J lost 5 bases, and 11 bases stayed unmatched. The chain joins TRBV2 to TRBJ2-7, with 12 bases that match TRBD1. The sequenced sample consisted of PBMCs. This TCR came from a young man in good health and CMV-seropositive. The DNA for the CDR3 is TGTGCCAGCAGAAGAACTGTGGGACAGGGGGCAGACGAGCAGTACTTC. It translates to CASRRTVGQGADEQYF.